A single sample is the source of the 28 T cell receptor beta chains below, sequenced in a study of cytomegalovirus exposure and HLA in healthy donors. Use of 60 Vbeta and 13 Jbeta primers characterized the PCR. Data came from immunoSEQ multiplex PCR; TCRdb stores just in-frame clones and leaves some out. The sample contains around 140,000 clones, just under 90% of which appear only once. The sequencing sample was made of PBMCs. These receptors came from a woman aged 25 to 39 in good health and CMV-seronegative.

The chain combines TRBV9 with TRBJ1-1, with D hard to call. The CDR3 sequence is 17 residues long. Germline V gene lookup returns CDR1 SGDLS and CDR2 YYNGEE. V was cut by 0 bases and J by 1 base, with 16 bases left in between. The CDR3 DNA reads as TGTGCCAGCAGCGTAGATCCCACTCAAGCAGGGAACACTGAAGCTTTCTTT. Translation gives CASSVDPTQAGNTEAFF. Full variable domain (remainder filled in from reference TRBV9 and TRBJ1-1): DSGVTQTPKHLITATGQRVTLRCSPRSGDLSVYWYQQSLDQGLQFLIQYYNGEERAKGNILERFSAQQFPDLHSELNLSSLELGDSALYFCASSVDPTQAGNTEAFFGQGTRLTVV.

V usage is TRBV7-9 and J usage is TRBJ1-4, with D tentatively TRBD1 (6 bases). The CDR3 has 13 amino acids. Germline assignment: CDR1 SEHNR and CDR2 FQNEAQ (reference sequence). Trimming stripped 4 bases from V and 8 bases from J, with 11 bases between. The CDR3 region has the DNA TGTGCCAGCAGCTGGGGGGGCGAGGAAAAACTGTTTTTT. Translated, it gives CASSWGGEEKLFF.

CDR3 DNA: TGTGCCAGTAGTACGAATCCGGGACAGCGGCTCGAGACCCAGTACTTC. Translation gives CASSTNPGQRLETQYF. The V call is TRBV19, the J call TRBJ2-5; 7 bases are shared with TRBD1. Unmatched junction bases numbered 13, after V lost 4 bases and J lost 5 bases. There are 16 residues in the CDR3. Germline values: CDR1 LNHDA, CDR2 SQIVND (reference sequence).

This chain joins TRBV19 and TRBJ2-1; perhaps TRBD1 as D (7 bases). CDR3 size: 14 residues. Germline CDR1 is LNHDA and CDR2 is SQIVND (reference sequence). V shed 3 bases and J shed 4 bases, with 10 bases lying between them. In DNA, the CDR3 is TGTGCCAGTAGTATGGCAGGGGGGTACAATGAGCAGTTCTTC. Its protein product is CASSMAGGYNEQFF.

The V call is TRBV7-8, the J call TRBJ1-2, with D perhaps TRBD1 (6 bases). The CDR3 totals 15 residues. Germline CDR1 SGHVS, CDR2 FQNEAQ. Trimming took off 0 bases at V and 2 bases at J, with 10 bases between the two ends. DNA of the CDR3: TGTGCCAGCAGCTTAGCCGGGACACCGAACTATGGCTACACCTTC. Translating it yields CASSLAGTPNYGYTF.

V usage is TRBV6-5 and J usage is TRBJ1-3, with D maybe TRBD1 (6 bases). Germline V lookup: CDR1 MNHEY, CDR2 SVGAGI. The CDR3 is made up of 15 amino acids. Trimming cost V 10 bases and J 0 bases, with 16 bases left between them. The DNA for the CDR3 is TGTGCCACCCCCCCAGGGGTTCGCTCTGGAAACACCATATATTTT. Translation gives CATPPGVRSGNTIYF.

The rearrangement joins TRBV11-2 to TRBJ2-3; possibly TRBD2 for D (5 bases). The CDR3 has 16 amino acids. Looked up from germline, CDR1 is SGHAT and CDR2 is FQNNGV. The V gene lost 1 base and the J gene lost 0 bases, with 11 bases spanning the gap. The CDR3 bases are TGTGCCAGCAGCTTAGCTTATCCGGGAAGCACAGATACGCAGTATTTT. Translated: CASSLAYPGSTDTQYF.

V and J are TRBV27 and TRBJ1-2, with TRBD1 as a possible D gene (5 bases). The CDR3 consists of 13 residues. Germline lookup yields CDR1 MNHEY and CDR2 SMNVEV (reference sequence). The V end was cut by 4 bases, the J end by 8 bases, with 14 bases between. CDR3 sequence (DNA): TGTGCCAGCAGTTCCGGGGGGGTAAGAGGCTACACCTTC. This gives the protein CASSSGGVRGYTF.

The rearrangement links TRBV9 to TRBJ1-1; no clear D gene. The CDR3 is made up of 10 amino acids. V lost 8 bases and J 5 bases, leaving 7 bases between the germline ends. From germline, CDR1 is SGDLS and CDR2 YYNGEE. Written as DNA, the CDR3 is TGTGCCAGAAACGAGACTGAAGCTTTCTTT. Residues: CARNETEAFF.

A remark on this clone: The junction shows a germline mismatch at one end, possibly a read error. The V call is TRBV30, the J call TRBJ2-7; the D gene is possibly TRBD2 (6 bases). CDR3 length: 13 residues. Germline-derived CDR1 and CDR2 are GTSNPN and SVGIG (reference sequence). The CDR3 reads CARSVGGVYEQYF. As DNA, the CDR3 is TGTGCCCGGAGTGTAGGCGGGGTTTACGAGCAGTACTTC.

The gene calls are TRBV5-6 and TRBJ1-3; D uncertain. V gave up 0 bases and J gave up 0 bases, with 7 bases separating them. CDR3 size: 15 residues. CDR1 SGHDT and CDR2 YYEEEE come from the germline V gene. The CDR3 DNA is TGTGCCAGCAGCTTGGGACAAAGCTCTGGAAACACCATATATTTT. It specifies CASSLGQSSGNTIYF.

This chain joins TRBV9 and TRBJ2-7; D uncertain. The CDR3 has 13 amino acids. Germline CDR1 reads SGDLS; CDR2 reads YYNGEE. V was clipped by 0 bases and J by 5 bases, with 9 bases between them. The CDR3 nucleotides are TGTGCCAGCAGCGTAGGAGGTCGGGACGAGCAGTACTTC. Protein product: CASSVGGRDEQYF.

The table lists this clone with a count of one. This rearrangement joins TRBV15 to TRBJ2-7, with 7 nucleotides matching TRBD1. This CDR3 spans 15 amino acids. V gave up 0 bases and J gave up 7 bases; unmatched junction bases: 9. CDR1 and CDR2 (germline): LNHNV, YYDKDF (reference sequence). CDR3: CATSRDGRQGGEQYF. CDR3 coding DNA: TGTGCCACCAGCAGAGATGGGCGACAGGGTGGAGAGCAGTACTTC.

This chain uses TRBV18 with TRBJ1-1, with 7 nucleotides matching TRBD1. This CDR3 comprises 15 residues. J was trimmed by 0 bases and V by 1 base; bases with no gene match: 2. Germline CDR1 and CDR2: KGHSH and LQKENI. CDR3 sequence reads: CASSPRGQMNTEAFF. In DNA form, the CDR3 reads TGTGCCAGCTCACCACGGGGACAGATGAACACTGAAGCTTTCTTT.

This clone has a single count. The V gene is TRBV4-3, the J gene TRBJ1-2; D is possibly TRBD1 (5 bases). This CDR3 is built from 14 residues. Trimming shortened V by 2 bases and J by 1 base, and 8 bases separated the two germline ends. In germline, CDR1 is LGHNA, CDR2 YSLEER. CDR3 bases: TGCGCCAGCAGCCAATTGGGGCTTAACTATGGCTACACCTTC. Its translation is CASSQLGLNYGYTF.

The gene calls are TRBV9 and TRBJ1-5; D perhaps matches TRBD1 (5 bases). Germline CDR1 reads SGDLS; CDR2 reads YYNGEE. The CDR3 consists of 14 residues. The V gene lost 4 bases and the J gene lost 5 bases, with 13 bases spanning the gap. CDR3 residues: CASSSGGTYQPQHF. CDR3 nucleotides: TGTGCCAGCAGCTCAGGCGGGACTTATCAGCCCCAGCATTTT.

The CDR3, as DNA: TGTGCCAGCAGCAAATCCATCAGCACTAGCGGGAGCACAGATACGCAGTATTTT. Its protein is CASSKSISTSGSTDTQYF. The chain has TRBV21-1 and TRBJ2-3; the table's D call of TRBD2 was not tested on the DNA. TRBV21-1 corresponds to a pseudogene. This CDR3 is built from 18 residues.

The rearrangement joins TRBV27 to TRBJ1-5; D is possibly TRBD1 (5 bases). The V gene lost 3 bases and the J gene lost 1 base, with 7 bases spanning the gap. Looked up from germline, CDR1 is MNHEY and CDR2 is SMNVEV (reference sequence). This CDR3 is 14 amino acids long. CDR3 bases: TGTGCCAGCAGTTTGGGGGGGAGCAATCAGCCCCAGCATTTT. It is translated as CASSLGGSNQPQHF.

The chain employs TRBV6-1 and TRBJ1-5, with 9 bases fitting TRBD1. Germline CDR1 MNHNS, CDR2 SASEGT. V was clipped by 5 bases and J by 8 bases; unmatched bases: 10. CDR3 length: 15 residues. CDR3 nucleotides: TGTGCCAGCAGTACCGGGACAGGGTTTTGGAAGCCCCAGCATTTT. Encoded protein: CASSTGTGFWKPQHF.

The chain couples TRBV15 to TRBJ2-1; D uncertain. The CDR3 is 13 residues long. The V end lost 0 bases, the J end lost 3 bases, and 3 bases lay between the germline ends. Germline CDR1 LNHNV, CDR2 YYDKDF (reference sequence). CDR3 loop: CATSRDVYNEQFF. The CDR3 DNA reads TGTGCCACCAGCAGAGACGTCTACAATGAGCAGTTCTTC.

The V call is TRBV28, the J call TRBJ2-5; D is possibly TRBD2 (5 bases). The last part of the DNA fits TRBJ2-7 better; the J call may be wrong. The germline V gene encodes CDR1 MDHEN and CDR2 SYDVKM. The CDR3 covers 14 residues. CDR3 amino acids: CASSLVGNRNEQYF. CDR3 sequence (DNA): TGTGCCAGCAGTTTGGTCGGGAATAGGAACGAGCAGTACTTC.

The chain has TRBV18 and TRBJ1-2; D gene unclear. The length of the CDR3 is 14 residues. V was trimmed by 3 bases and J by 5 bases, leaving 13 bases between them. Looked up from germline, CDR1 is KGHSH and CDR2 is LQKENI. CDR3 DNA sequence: TGTGCCAGCTCACCTTTCGAGAGGGAATATGGCTACACCTTC. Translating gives CASSPFEREYGYTF.

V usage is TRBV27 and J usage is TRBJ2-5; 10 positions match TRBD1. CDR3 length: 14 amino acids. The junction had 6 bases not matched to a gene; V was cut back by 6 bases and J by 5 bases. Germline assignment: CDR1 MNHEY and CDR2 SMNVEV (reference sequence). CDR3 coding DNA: TGTGCCAGCAGCAGGACAGGGGGGATGGAGACCCAGTACTTC. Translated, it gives CASSRTGGMETQYF.

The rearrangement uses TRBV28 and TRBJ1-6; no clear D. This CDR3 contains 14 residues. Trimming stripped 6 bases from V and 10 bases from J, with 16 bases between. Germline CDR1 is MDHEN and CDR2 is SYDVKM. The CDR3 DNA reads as TGTGCCAGCAGCCCTCTGAGGGTGGACTCACCCCTCCACTTT. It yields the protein CASSPLRVDSPLHF.

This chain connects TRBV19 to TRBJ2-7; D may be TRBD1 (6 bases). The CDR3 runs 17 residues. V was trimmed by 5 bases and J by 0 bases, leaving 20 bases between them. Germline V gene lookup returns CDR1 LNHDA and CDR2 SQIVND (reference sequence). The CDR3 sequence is CASSPGTTDSSSYEQYF. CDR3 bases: TGTGCCAGTAGTCCTGGGACAACTGACTCAAGCTCCTACGAGCAGTACTTC. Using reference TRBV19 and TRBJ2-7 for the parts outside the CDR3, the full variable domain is DGGITQSPKYLFRKEGQNVTLSCEQNLNHDAMYWYRQDPGQGLRLIYYSQIVNDFQKGDIAEGYSVSREKKESFPLTVTSAQKNPTAFYLCASSPGTTDSSSYEQYFGPGTRLTVT.

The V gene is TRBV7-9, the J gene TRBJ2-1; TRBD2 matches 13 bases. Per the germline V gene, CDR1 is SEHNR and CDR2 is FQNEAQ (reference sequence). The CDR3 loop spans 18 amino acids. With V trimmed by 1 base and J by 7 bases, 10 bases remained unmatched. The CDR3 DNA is TGTGCCAGCAGCTTAGATTGGCGGACTAGCGGGAGTCGGAATGAGCAGTTCTTC. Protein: CASSLDWRTSGSRNEQFF.

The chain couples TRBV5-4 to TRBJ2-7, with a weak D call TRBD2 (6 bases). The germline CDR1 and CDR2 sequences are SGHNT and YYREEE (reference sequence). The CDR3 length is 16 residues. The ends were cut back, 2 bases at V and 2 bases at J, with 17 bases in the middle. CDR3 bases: TGTGCCAGCAGCTTAATCCCACTAGCCTCTCCCTACGAGCAGTACTTC. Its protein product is CASSLIPLASPYEQYF.

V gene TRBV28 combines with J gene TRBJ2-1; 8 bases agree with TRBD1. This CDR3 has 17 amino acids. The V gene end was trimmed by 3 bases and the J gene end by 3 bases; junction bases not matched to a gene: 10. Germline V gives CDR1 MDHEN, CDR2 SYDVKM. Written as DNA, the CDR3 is TGTGCCAGCAGTTTCTCAAGGACAGGGACGATCTACAATGAGCAGTTCTTC. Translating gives CASSFSRTGTIYNEQFF.